Listed here are 13 T cell receptor beta chains from one sample, sequenced in a study of blood T cell repertoires in COVID-19. The table came from immunoSEQ multiplex PCR; TCRdb's copy has only in-frame clones and leaves some out. The sample contains 150,000 to 200,000 clones, about nine tenths of which appear only once. Sequences were obtained from peripheral blood. These receptors came from an older man with active or convalescent COVID-19.

The chain couples TRBV11-3 to TRBJ1-1, with D perhaps matching TRBD1 (5 bases). Per germline, CDR1 SGHNT and CDR2 YENEEA. V lost 5 bases and J lost 3, with 16 bases in between. The CDR3 consists of 15 residues. In DNA form, the CDR3 reads TGTGCCAGCAGCGCCGGACCCAGGGCCGACACTGAAGCTTTCTTT. Translating gives CASSAGPRADTEAFF.

The chain links TRBV12-3 or TRBV12-4 to TRBJ2-5; D is undetermined. V was trimmed by 5 bases and J by 4 bases, leaving 2 bases between them. This CDR3 contains 10 residues. The CDR3: CASSRETQYF. For the CDR3, the DNA is TGTGCCAGCAGTCGAGAGACCCAGTACTTC.

V is TRBV3-1 (or the pseudogene TRBV3-2) and J is TRBJ1-1; possible D gene TRBD1, 5 bases. Germline V gene data show CDR1 as LGHDT and CDR2 as YNNKEL (reference sequence). V lost 3 bases and J lost 4, with 15 bases in between. The CDR3 has 15 amino acids. The CDR3, as DNA: TGTGCCAGCAGCCAGGCAGGGATAAGTAGCACTGAAGCTTTCTTT. Its translation: CASSQAGISSTEAFF.

The rearrangement uses TRBV6-6 and TRBJ1-1; D gene uncertain. With 2 bases removed from V and 1 base from J, the gap between germline ends came to 8 bases. The CDR3 covers 14 residues. Germline CDR1 reads MNHNY; CDR2 reads SVGAGI (reference sequence). In nucleotides, the CDR3 is TGTGCCAGCAGTTACGCTGCGTGGAACACTGAAGCTTTCTTT. Its translation: CASSYAAWNTEAFF.

This chain uses TRBV4-3 with TRBJ2-2; 11 bases are shared with TRBD2. Germline CDR1 and CDR2: LGHNA and YSLEER. This CDR3 is 15 amino acids long. The V and J ends lost 4 bases and 8 bases, in that order; junction bases with no gene match: 6. The CDR3: CASSPLAGGYGELFF. The CDR3 DNA follows: TGCGCCAGCAGCCCTCTAGCGGGGGGCTATGGGGAGCTGTTTTTT.

The chain combines TRBV19 with TRBJ1-5; TRBD1 agrees at 9 bases. The CDR3 is 15 residues long. The germline gives CDR1 LNHDA, CDR2 SQIVND (reference sequence). V lost 7 bases to trimming and J lost 1 base; unmatched junction nucleotides: 5. CDR3 region: CASKQGALSNQPQHF. Here the CDR3 DNA reads TGTGCCAGTAAACAGGGGGCTTTAAGCAATCAGCCCCAGCATTTT.

The chain couples TRBV11-3 to TRBJ2-3, with D hard to call. From germline, CDR1 is SGHNT and CDR2 YENEEA. V shed 2 bases and J shed 0 bases, with 9 bases lying between them. This CDR3 has 15 residues. The CDR3 nucleotides are TGTGCCAGCAGCTTATCAAGAACTAGCACAGATACGCAGTATTTT. Protein sequence: CASSLSRTSTDTQYF. Combining the CDR3 with reference TRBV11-3 and TRBJ2-3 gives the whole variable domain EAGVVQSPRYKIIEKKQPVAFWCNPISGHNTLYWYLQNLGQGPELLIRYENEEAVDDSQLPKDRFSAERLKGVDSTLKIQPAELGDSAVYLCASSLSRTSTDTQYFGPGTRLTVL.

The rearrangement links TRBV14 to TRBJ2-5, with D perhaps TRBD2 (5 bases). The germline V and J ends were trimmed by 1 base and 4 bases, with 13 bases remaining between them. This CDR3 spans 15 amino acids. CDR1 is SGHDN and CDR2 is FVKESK in the germline V gene. The CDR3: CASSQVFGMAETQYF. The CDR3 DNA reads TGTGCCAGCAGCCAAGTTTTCGGGATGGCAGAGACCCAGTACTTC. The variable domain in full, completed from reference TRBV14 and TRBJ2-5, reads EAGVTQFPSHSVIEKGQTVTLRCDPISGHDNLYWYRRVMGKEIKFLLHFVKESKQDESGMPNNRFLAERTGGTYSTLKVQPAELEDSGVYFCASSQVFGMAETQYFGPGTRLLVL.

V and J are TRBV19 and TRBJ1-2; D possibly corresponds to TRBD1 (5 bases). The CDR3 is made up of 17 amino acids. Germline loops: CDR1 LNHDA, CDR2 SQIVND (reference sequence). Deletions cut 3 bases from V and 3 bases from J, with 20 bases between. CDR3 amino acids: CASSIPYAYRSDYGYTF. CDR3 in DNA: TGTGCCAGTAGTATCCCTTACGCCTACAGGTCCGACTATGGCTACACCTTC. Full variable domain (rest looked up from reference TRBV19 and TRBJ1-2): DGGITQSPKYLFRKEGQNVTLSCEQNLNHDAMYWYRQDPGQGLRLIYYSQIVNDFQKGDIAEGYSVSREKKESFPLTVTSAQKNPTAFYLCASSIPYAYRSDYGYTFGSGTRLTVV.

The rearrangement uses TRBV19 and TRBJ1-1; weak D call: TRBD1 (5 bases). Trimming left V 5 bases short and J 5 bases short, with 12 bases between. CDR3 length: 13 residues. Germline loops: CDR1 LNHDA, CDR2 SQIVND (reference sequence). The CDR3 DNA reads TGTGCCAGTAGTCTCCAGGGATGGACTGAAGCTTTCTTT. Residues: CASSLQGWTEAFF.

This sequence joins TRBV14 and TRBJ2-1; no clear D. Per germline, CDR1 SGHDN and CDR2 FVKESK. The CDR3 contains 14 residues. V was cut by 1 base and J by 3 bases, with 7 bases left in between. The CDR3, as DNA: TGTGCCAGCAGCCAAGGAGCGAACTACAATGAGCAGTTCTTC. This translates into CASSQGANYNEQFF.

The V and J genes are TRBV2 and TRBJ1-2; D not certain. Per the germline V gene, CDR1 is SNHLY and CDR2 is FYNNEI. This CDR3 region has 14 residues. With 5 bases removed from V and 1 base from J, the gap between germline ends came to 11 bases. In DNA, the CDR3 is TGTGCCAGCAGTACCGGGTCCCTTAACTATGGCTACACCTTC. Its translation is CASSTGSLNYGYTF.

The V gene is TRBV30, the J gene TRBJ2-5; tentatively, D is TRBD2 (5 bases). The ends were cut back, 5 bases at V and 3 bases at J, with 10 bases in the middle. The CDR3 consists of 12 residues. Looked up from germline, CDR1 is GTSNPN and CDR2 is SVGIG (reference sequence). This CDR3 reads CAWGRDKETQYF. CDR3 in DNA: TGTGCCTGGGGACGGGATAAAGAGACCCAGTACTTC.